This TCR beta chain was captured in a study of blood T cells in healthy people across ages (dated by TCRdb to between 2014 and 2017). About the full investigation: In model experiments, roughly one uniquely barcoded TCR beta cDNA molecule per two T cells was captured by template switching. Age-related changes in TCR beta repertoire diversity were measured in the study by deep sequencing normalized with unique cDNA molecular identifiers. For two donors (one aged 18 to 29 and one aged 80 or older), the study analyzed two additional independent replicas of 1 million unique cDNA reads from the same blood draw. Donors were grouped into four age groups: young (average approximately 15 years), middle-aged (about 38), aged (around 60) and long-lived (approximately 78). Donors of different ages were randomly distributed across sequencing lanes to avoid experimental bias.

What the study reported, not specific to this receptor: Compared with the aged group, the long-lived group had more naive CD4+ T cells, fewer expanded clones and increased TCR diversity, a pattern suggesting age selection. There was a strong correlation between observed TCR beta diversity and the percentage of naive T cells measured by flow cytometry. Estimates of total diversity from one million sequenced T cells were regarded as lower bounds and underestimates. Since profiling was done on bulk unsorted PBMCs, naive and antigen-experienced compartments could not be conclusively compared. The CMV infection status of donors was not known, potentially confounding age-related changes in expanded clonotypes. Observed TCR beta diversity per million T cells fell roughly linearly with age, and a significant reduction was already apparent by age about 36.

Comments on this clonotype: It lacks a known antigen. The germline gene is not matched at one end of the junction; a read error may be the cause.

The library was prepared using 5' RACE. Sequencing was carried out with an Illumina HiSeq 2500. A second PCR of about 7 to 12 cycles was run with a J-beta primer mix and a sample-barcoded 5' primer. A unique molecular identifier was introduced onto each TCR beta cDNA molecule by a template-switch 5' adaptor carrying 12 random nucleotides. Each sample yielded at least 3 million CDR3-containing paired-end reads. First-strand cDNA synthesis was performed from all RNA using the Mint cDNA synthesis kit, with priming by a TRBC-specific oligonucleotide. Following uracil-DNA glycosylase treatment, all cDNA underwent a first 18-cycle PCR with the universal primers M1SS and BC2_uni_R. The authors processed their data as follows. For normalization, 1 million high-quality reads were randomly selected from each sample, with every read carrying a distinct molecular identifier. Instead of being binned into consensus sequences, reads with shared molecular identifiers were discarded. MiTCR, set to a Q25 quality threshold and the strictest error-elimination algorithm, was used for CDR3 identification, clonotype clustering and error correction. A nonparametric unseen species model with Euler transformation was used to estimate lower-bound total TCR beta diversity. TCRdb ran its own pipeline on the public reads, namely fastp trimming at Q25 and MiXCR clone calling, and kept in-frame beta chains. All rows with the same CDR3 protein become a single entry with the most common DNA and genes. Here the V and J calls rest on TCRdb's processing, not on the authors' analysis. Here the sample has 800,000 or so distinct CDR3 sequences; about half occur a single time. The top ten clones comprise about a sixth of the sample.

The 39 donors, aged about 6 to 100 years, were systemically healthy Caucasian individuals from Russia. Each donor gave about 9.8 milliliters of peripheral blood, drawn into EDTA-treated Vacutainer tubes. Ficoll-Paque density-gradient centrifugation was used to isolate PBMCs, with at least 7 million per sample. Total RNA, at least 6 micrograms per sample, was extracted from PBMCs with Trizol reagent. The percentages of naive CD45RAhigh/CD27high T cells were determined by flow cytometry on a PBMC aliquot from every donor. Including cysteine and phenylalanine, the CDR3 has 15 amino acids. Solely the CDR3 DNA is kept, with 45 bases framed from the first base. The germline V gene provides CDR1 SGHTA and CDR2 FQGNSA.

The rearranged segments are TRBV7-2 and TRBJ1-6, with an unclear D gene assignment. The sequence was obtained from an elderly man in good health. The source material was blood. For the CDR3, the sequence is CASSLVRGDNSPLYF. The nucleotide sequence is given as TGTGCCAGCAGCTTAGTCCGGGGAGATAATTCACCCCTCTACTTT.